Described below is a single TCR beta chain sequence and its context. Its antigen is unidentified. There were TCR beta CDR3 regions amplified from RNA transcripts. The TCR CDR3 first-round RT-PCR relied on the HTBI primer set. TCRdb passed the multiplex PCR reads through MiXCR, listing each CDR3 protein once. The repertoire has 75,000 to 100,000 distinct CDR3 sequences, under 65% of them found once; the top ten carry 25% to 30%. This entry is derived from a study of T cells in Graves' hyperthyroidism and ophthalmopathy. CDR1 and CDR2 from the germline V gene are SGHVS and FQNEAQ. CDR3 length: 14 residues. The ends were cut back, 5 bases at V and 5 bases at J, with 16 bases in the middle. Study-level points and caveats: Among clonotypes expanded in thyroid above 0.001, most were also found in blood.

The chain couples TRBV7-8 to TRBJ2-7, with a weak D call TRBD2 (7 bases). Sequencing used blood. This sequence was found in a woman aged 40-49 years with Graves' hyperthyroidism. The CDR3 protein is CASSLGGGEDEQYF. The CDR3 nucleotides are TGTGCCAGCAGCCTAGGGGGGGGCGAGGACGAGCAGTACTTC. Drawing the rest from reference TRBV7-8 and TRBJ2-7, the complete variable domain is GAGVSQSPRYKVAKRGQDVALRCDPISGHVSLFWYQQALGQGPEFLTYFQNEAQLDKSGLPSDRFFAERPEGSVSTLKIQRTQQEDSAVYLCASSLGGGEDEQYFGPGTRLTVT.